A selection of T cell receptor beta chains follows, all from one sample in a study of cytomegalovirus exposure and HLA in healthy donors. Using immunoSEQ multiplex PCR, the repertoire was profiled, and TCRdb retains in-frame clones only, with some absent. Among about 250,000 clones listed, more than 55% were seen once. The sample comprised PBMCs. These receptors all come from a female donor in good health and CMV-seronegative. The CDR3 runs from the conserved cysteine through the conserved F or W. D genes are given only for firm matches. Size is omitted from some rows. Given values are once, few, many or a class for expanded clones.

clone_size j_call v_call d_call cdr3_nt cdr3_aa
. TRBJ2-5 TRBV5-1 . TGCGCCAGCGCCGAATTACCGGGAGTCGGAGAGACCCAGTACTTC CASAELPGVGETQYF
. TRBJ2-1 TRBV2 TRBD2 TGTGCCAGCAGACAGGGTCGACGGGAGGGGAGCAATGAGCAGTTCTTC CASRQGRREGSNEQFF
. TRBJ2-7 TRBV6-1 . TGTGCCAGCAGCAAAACCAGGGTAGAATCCGACGAGCAGTACTTC CASSKTRVESDEQYF
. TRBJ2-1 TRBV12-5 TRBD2 TGTGCTAGTGGCCGGACTAGCGGGAGAGTTGAGCCGTTCTTC CASGRTSGRVEPFF
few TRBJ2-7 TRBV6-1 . TGTGCCAGCAGTGTGTGGGGCGGCGAGCAGTACTTC CASSVWGGEQYF
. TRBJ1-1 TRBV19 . TGTGCCAGTAGGGGAGAATCGGGCACTGAAGCTTTCTTT CASRGESGTEAFF
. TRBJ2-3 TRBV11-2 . TGTGCCAGCAGCCCGCAACTACCTAGCACAGATACGCAGTATTTT CASSPQLPSTDTQYF
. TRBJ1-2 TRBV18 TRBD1 TGTGCCAGCTCAGACAGGGGAGGCTATGGCTACACCTTC CASSDRGGYGYTF
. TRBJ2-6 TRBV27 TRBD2 TGTGCCAGCAGTTTACGTAGCGGGGCCTCTGGGGCCAACGTCCTGACTTTC CASSLRSGASGANVLTF
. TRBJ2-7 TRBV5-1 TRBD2 TGCGCCAGCCGGCCCGGGACTAGCGGGAGTGTGTCGTACGAGCAGTACTTC CASRPGTSGSVSYEQYF
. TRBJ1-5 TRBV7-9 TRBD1 TGTGCCAGCAGCCCCAGGACAGGGGATCAGCCCCAGCATTTT CASSPRTGDQPQHF
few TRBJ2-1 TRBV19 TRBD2 TGTGCCAGTAGTGGTGGGACTAGCGGGAGCGATGAGCAGTTCTTC CASSGGTSGSDEQFF
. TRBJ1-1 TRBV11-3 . TGTGCCAGCAGCTTAGGGGGTCTAGCGGACACTGAAGCTTTCTTT CASSLGGLADTEAFF
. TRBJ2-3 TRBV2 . TGTGCCAGCAGTGAAGCGGGAGTAGGCACAGATACGCAGTATTTT CASSEAGVGTDTQYF
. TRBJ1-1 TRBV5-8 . TGTGCCAGCAGCTTGTCTACGGCCGGGGGTACTGAAGCTTTCTTT CASSLSTAGGTEAFF
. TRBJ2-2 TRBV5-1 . TGCGCCAGCAGCTTGGACGGGTGGGAGCTGTTTTTT CASSLDGWELFF
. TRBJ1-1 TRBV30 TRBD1 TGTGCCTGGAGCAGGGACAGGAAGAACACTGAAGCTTTCTTT CAWSRDRKNTEAFF
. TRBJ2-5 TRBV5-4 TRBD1 TGTGCCAGCAACCTGGACAGGGCGGTTTCGGAGACCCAGTACTTC CASNLDRAVSETQYF
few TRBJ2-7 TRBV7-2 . TGTGCCAGCAGCTTAGCGACCACTGGGCGAGTCTACGAGCAGTACTTC CASSLATTGRVYEQYF
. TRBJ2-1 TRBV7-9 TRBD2 TGTGCCAGCAGCCTCAGGGGCCGGACTAGCGAGTACAATGAGCAGTTCTTC CASSLRGRTSEYNEQFF
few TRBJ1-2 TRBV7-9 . TGTGCCAGCAGCTTAGAAGTGGGACAACTCTATGGCTACACCTTC CASSLEVGQLYGYTF
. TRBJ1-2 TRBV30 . TGTGCCTGGAGCGGTGGGGGCCTTAACTATGGCTACACCTTC CAWSGGGLNYGYTF
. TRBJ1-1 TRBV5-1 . TGCGCCAGCAGCTTGGAGGGGATGAACACTGAAGCTTTCTTT CASSLEGMNTEAFF
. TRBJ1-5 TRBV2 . TGTGCCAGCAGCGAAACAGGAGATAGCAATCAGCCCCAGCATTTT CASSETGDSNQPQHF
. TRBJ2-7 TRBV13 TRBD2 TGTGCCAGCAGCCCCGCCTTCTTAGCGGGAGAATACGAGCAGTACTTC CASSPAFLAGEYEQYF
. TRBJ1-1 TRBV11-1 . TGTGCCAGCAGCCACCTTGGGGCCATGAACACTGAAGCTTTCTTT CASSHLGAMNTEAFF
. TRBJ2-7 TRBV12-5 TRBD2 TGTGCTAGTGGTTTGTCCGGACTAGCGCGGGAGCAGTACTTC CASGLSGLAREQYF
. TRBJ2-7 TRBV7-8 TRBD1 TGTGCCAGCAGCCAAACCAGGGGGCGCGACGAGCAGTACTTC CASSQTRGRDEQYF
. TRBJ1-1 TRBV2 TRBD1 TGTGCCAGCCAAGCACAAACAGGGGGGCGCACTGAAGCTTTCTTT CASQAQTGGRTEAFF
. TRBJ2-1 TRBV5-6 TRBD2 TGTGCCAGCAGCTACTCGGTCCTAGCGGTTCAATCTTATTACAATGAGCAGTTCTTC CASSYSVLAVQSYYNEQFF
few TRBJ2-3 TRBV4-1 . TGCGCCAGCAGCCAAGATGAGGGAACCACAGATACGCAGTATTTT CASSQDEGTTDTQYF
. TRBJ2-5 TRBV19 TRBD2 TGTGCCAGTAGTACTCTAGCGGGAGTAGAGACCCAGTACTTC CASSTLAGVETQYF
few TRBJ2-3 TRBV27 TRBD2 TGTGCCAGCAGTACTAGCGGGAGGGCCTCAGATACGCAGTATTTT CASSTSGRASDTQYF
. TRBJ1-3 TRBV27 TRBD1 TGTGCCAGCAGTTTCCGACAGGGTTCTGGAAACACCATATATTTT CASSFRQGSGNTIYF
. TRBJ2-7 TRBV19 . TGTGCCAGTAGTCCCAATGCCTACGAGCAGTACTTC CASSPNAYEQYF
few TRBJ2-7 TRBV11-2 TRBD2 TGTGCCAGCAGCACTAGCGTCGCCTCCTACGAGCAGTACTTC CASSTSVASYEQYF
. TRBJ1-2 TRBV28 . TGTGCCAGCAGTACCCGGACAGCGTCCTATGGCTACACCTTC CASSTRTASYGYTF